The 27 T cell receptor beta chains below come from one sample, sequenced in a study of blood T cell repertoires in COVID-19. Sequencing used immunoSEQ multiplex PCR; TCRdb keeps in-frame clones, though not all of them. The table includes approximately 210,000 clones, around 85% detected once. The material sequenced was peripheral blood. All receptors come from a man aged 55 to 70 with COVID-19, enrolled during active disease.

This sequence joins TRBV18 and TRBJ1-3; D is perhaps TRBD1 (6 bases). There are 14 residues in the CDR3. Per the germline V gene, CDR1 is KGHSH and CDR2 is LQKENI. Trimming stripped 5 bases from V and 1 base from J, with 9 bases between. Here the CDR3 DNA reads TGTGCCAGCTCATCAGGGACATCTGGAAACACCATATATTTT. Translation: CASSSGTSGNTIYF. The complete variable domain, with remaining parts taken from reference TRBV18 and TRBJ1-3, reads NAGVMQNPRHLVRRRGQEARLRCSPMKGHSHVYWYRQLPEEGLKFMVYLQKENIIDESGMPKERFSAEFPKEGPSILRIQQVVRGDSAAYFCASSSGTSGNTIYFGEGSWLTVV.

This sequence joins TRBV3-1 (or the pseudogene TRBV3-2) and TRBJ2-3; 7 bases align to TRBD2. Germline-derived CDR1 and CDR2 are LGHDT and YNNKEL (reference sequence). This CDR3 is 15 amino acids long. V was clipped by 4 bases and J by 4 bases; unmatched bases: 8. The CDR3 protein is CASSPVAGVADTQYF. CDR3 bases: TGTGCCAGCAGCCCAGTGGCGGGGGTCGCAGATACGCAGTATTTT.

This rearrangement joins TRBV4-3 to TRBJ1-1, with D possibly matching TRBD1 (5 bases). CDR1 LGHNA and CDR2 YSLEER come from the germline V gene. V lost 1 base and J 5 bases, leaving 11 bases between the germline ends. The length of the CDR3 is 14 residues. CDR3 amino acids: CASSQGRGWTEAFF. The CDR3 DNA sequence: TGCGCCAGCAGCCAAGGACGGGGGTGGACTGAAGCTTTCTTT.

The J gene is TRBJ2-2, the V gene TRBV4-1; 7 positions agree with TRBD2. Germline V gene lookup returns CDR1 MGHRA and CDR2 YSYEKL. The length of the CDR3 is 16 residues. V lost 2 bases to trimming and J lost 1 base; unmatched junction nucleotides: 4. Here the CDR3 DNA reads TGCGCCAGCAGCCAAACTAGCGCCCTGAACACCGGGGAGCTGTTTTTT. Translated: CASSQTSALNTGELFF.

The chain joins TRBV6-5 to TRBJ2-7; 8 bases agree with TRBD2. Germline values: CDR1 MNHEY, CDR2 SVGAGI. CDR3 size: 14 residues. With 7 bases clipped from V and 6 bases from J, the junction kept 11 bases outside the gene matches. The CDR3 region is CASKDGSGTSEQYF. In DNA, the CDR3 is TGTGCCAGCAAGGATGGTAGCGGGACCAGCGAGCAGTACTTC.

Of note for this clone: Other DNA sequences in this specimen translate into the identical CDR3. The chain links TRBV5-1 to TRBJ1-4, with 8 bases lining up with TRBD1. Germline V CDR1 and CDR2: SGHRS, YFSETQ. This CDR3 has 15 amino acids. J gave up 8 bases and V 0 bases, and 6 bases lay outside the gene matches. In DNA form, the CDR3 reads TGCGCCAGCAGCTTGGCCGGACAGGGTGGCGAAAAACTGTTTTTT. Translated: CASSLAGQGGEKLFF.

The chain uses TRBV11-1 and TRBJ2-2; D may be TRBD1 (6 bases). Germline CDR1 and CDR2: SGHAT and FQDESV (reference sequence). The CDR3 contains 15 residues. Trimming left V 2 bases short and J 3 bases short, with 10 bases between. CDR3 nucleotide sequence: TGTGCCAGCAGCTTAAACAGGGTCGACACCGGGGAGCTGTTTTTT. It encodes CASSLNRVDTGELFF.

The chain recombines TRBV10-2 with TRBJ2-1, with a possible D match to TRBD1 (6 bases). CDR1 and CDR2 from the germline V gene are WSHSY and SAAADI. The CDR3 extends over 16 amino acids. Deletions cut 3 bases from V and 2 bases from J, with 14 bases between. The DNA of the CDR3 is TGCGCCAGCAGTGAAGAGGACAGTACAACCTACAATGAGCAGTTCTTC. Amino acid sequence: CASSEEDSTTYNEQFF.

This clone was observed once. This chain uses TRBV6-5 with TRBJ1-6; no firm D call. This CDR3 has 13 amino acids. CDR1 is MNHEY and CDR2 is SVGAGI in the germline V gene. V lost 6 bases to trimming and J lost 6 bases, with 9 bases between them. DNA for the CDR3: TGTGCCAGCAGCTCTGGAGGTAATTCACCCCTCCACTTT. Its translation: CASSSGGNSPLHF.

V gene TRBV7-6 combines with J gene TRBJ2-7; TRBD2 is a possible D gene (6 bases). CDR3 length: 15 amino acids. Germline-derived CDR1 and CDR2 are SGHVS and FNYEAQ. V was trimmed by 1 base and J by 3 bases, leaving 13 bases between them. This CDR3 is CASSLGRGGDYEQYF. In DNA form, the CDR3 reads TGTGCCAGCAGCTTAGGGAGGGGAGGCGACTACGAGCAGTACTTC.

This clone showed up just once. J is TRBJ2-5 and V is TRBV27; tentatively, D is TRBD1 (6 bases). The CDR3 is made up of 14 amino acids. Germline V lookup: CDR1 MNHEY, CDR2 SMNVEV (reference sequence). The V end was cut by 6 bases, the J end by 4 bases, with 15 bases between. CDR3 coding DNA: TGTGCCAGCAGCCTTCGAGCAGGGGCAGAGACCCAGTACTTC. It is translated as CASSLRAGAETQYF.

The chain employs TRBV27 and TRBJ1-5; D is unclear. The CDR3 is 15 amino acids. The V gene's germline CDR1 is MNHEY and CDR2 SMNVEV (reference sequence). Trimming stripped 2 bases from V and 5 bases from J, with 13 bases between. DNA for the CDR3: TGTGCCAGCAGTTTAGGTGCGGGGTTCGATCAGCCCCAGCATTTT. Translated, it gives CASSLGAGFDQPQHF.

V gene TRBV4-3 combines with J gene TRBJ1-1, with a tentative D call TRBD1 (6 bases). Trimming left V 0 bases short and J 2 bases short, with 16 bases between. This CDR3 has 17 residues. In germline, CDR1 is LGHNA, CDR2 YSLEER. CDR3 region: CASSQELGATGNTEAFF. CDR3 bases: TGCGCCAGCAGCCAAGAGCTGGGTGCGACAGGAAACACTGAAGCTTTCTTT.

The chain combines TRBV18 with TRBJ1-1; D ambiguous. CDR1 is KGHSH and CDR2 is LQKENI in the germline V gene. V dropped 5 bases and J dropped 1 base, with 17 bases sitting between them. The CDR3 spans 16 residues. For the CDR3, the DNA is TGTGCCAGCTCAACCGCGGACTCTTCGTGGAACACTGAAGCTTTCTTT. Translating gives CASSTADSSWNTEAFF.

The V and J genes are TRBV25-1 and TRBJ1-4; D is possibly TRBD1 (6 bases). The CDR3 totals 16 residues. V lost 1 base and J lost 8, with 17 bases in between. CDR1 and CDR2 (germline): MGHDK, SYGVNS. CDR3 protein: CASSESFGAGVEKLFF. As DNA, the CDR3 is TGTGCCAGCAGTGAATCCTTTGGGGCAGGGGTGGAAAAACTGTTTTTT.

This clone came up a few times. The chain recombines TRBV6-5 with TRBJ1-1; D remains unclear. Deletions cut 3 bases from V and 1 base from J, with 6 bases between. The germline V gene has CDR1 MNHEY and CDR2 SVGAGI. CDR3 length equals 13 residues. The CDR3 DNA is TGTGCCAGCAGTTATACACGGAACACTGAAGCTTTCTTT. This codes for CASSYTRNTEAFF.

The CDR3 DNA follows: TGTGCCAGCAGCCCCGACAGGGTAGGCTACACCTTC. Amino acid sequence: CASSPDRVGYTF. The V and J genes are TRBV7-2 and TRBJ1-2, with 7 bases aligning to TRBD1. Germline V lookup: CDR1 SGHTA, CDR2 FQGNSA. The CDR3 runs 12 residues. J lost 8 bases, V lost 5 bases, and 5 bases had no gene match.

The chain joins TRBV7-9 to TRBJ1-2; D is possibly TRBD1 (5 bases). The CDR3 has 12 residues. In germline, CDR1 is SEHNR, CDR2 FQNEAQ (reference sequence). Deletions cut 1 base from V and 8 bases from J, with 8 bases between. For the CDR3, the DNA is TGTGCCAGCAGCTTAGAAGGGGAAGGCTACACCTTC. Translating it yields CASSLEGEGYTF. Full variable domain (missing parts from reference TRBV7-9 and TRBJ1-2): DTGVSQNPRHKITKRGQNVTFRCDPISEHNRLYWYRQTLGQGPEFLTYFQNEAQLEKSRLLSDRFSAERPKGSFSTLEIQRTEQGDSAMYLCASSLEGEGYTFGSGTRLTVV.

This clone has only a few counts. The junction differs from germline at one of its ends, possibly a read error. The chain recombines TRBV6-5 with TRBJ1-1; tentative D call: TRBD1 (6 bases). The CDR3 is 13 residues long. Looked up from germline, CDR1 is MNHEY and CDR2 is SVGAGI. The CDR3 region is CASRTTGNPEAFF. The CDR3 DNA reads TGTGCCAGCAGAACCACAGGGAACCCTGAAGCTTTCTTT.

This chain links TRBV11-3 with TRBJ2-1; D unresolved. The V gene lost 1 base and the J gene lost 3 bases, with 10 bases spanning the gap. The CDR3 runs 15 residues. From germline, CDR1 is SGHNT and CDR2 YENEEA. DNA for the CDR3: TGTGCCAGCAGCTTAGTGGCGGCAAGCTACAATGAGCAGTTCTTC. Translating gives CASSLVAASYNEQFF.

The chain joins TRBV4-1 to TRBJ1-4, with D perhaps matching TRBD1 (6 bases). Germline V gene data show CDR1 as MGHRA and CDR2 as YSYEKL. The V end lost 0 bases, the J end lost 8 bases, and 16 bases lay between the germline ends. CDR3 length equals 16 residues. CDR3 nucleotide sequence: TGCGCCAGCAGCCAAGATGTTCGGGGGGCGAGGGAAAAACTGTTTTTT. It codes for CASSQDVRGAREKLFF.

This clone appeared a few times. The chain recombines TRBV2 with TRBJ2-7; TRBD1 aligns across 11 bases. With V trimmed by 7 bases and J by 1 base, 6 bases remained unmatched. This CDR3 spans 15 amino acids. CDR1 is SNHLY, CDR2 FYNNEI, per germline. The CDR3 nucleotides read TGTGCCAGCACCCTGGACAGGGGGCCGTCCTACGAGCAGTACTTC. Translated, it gives CASTLDRGPSYEQYF.

V is TRBV18 and J is TRBJ2-2; 7 bases agree with TRBD1. Per the germline V gene, CDR1 is KGHSH and CDR2 is LQKENI. With V trimmed by 2 bases and J by 0 bases, 3 bases remained unmatched. The length of the CDR3 is 16 residues. CDR3 coding DNA: TGTGCCAGCTCACCATTGGGGACAGCGAACACCGGGGAGCTGTTTTTT. Translating gives CASSPLGTANTGELFF.

The chain joins TRBV3-1 (or the pseudogene TRBV3-2) to TRBJ1-1; D possibly corresponds to TRBD1 (6 bases). Trimming cost V 4 bases and J 3 bases, with 12 bases left between them. Germline loops: CDR1 LGHDT, CDR2 YNNKEL (reference sequence). The CDR3 is 14 residues long. Here the CDR3 reads CASSRYSGDTEAFF. As DNA, the CDR3 is TGTGCCAGCAGCCGTTATTCAGGGGACACTGAAGCTTTCTTT.

The genes are TRBV18 and TRBJ2-3, with 8 bases fitting TRBD1. Trimming took 5 bases from V and 0 from J; bases not matched to a gene: 4. Germline V gene lookup returns CDR1 KGHSH and CDR2 LQKENI. There are 15 residues in the CDR3. CDR3 bases: TGTGCCAGCTCAACCGGGACAGGTAGCACAGATACGCAGTATTTT. It codes for CASSTGTGSTDTQYF.

As to this clone: A junction end diverges from the germline sequence, so it may reflect a read error. The chain uses TRBV19 and TRBJ2-1; no reliable D call. The CDR3 runs to 13 residues. Germline V CDR1 and CDR2: LNHDA, SQIVND (reference sequence). The CDR3 reads CASNRDSNNEQFF. The CDR3 DNA reads as TGTGCCAGTAACCGCGACTCCAACAATGAGCAGTTCTTC.

The V and J genes are TRBV27 and TRBJ1-6; D gene uncertain. Looked up from germline, CDR1 is MNHEY and CDR2 is SMNVEV (reference sequence). CDR3 length: 17 residues. V dropped 2 bases and J dropped 0 bases, with 11 bases sitting between them. CDR3 in amino acids: CASSLNPPSSYNSPLHF. DNA of the CDR3: TGTGCCAGCAGTTTAAACCCTCCCAGCTCCTATAATTCACCCCTCCACTTT.